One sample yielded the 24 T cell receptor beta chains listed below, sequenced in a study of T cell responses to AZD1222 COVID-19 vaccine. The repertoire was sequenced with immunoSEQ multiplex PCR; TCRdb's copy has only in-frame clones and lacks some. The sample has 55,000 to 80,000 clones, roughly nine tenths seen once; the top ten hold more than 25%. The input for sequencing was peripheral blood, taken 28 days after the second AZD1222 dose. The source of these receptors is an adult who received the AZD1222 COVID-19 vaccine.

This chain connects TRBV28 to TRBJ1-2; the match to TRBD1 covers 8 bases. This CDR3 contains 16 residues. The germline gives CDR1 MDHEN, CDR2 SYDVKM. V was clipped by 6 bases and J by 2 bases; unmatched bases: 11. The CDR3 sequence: CASRTGRGLRNYGYTF. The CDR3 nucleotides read TGTGCCAGCAGGACAGGCAGGGGGCTCAGGAACTATGGCTACACCTTC.

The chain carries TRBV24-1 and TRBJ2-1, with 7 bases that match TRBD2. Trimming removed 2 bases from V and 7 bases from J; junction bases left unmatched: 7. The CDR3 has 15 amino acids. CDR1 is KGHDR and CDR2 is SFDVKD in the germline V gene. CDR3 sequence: CATSDSSGVLNEQFF. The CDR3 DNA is TGTGCCACCAGTGATTCGAGCGGGGTATTAAATGAGCAGTTCTTC.

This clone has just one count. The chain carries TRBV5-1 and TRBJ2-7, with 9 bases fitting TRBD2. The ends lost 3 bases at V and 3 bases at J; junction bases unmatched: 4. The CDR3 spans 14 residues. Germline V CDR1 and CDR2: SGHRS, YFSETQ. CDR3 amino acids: CASSWVAGDYEQYF. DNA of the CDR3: TGCGCCAGCAGCTGGGTAGCGGGAGACTACGAGCAGTACTTC.

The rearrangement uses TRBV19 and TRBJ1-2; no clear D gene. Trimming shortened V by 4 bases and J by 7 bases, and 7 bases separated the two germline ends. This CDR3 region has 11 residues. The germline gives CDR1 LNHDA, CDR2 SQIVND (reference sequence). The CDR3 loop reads CASSTRRGYTF. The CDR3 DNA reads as TGTGCCAGTAGTACCCGACGTGGCTACACCTTC.

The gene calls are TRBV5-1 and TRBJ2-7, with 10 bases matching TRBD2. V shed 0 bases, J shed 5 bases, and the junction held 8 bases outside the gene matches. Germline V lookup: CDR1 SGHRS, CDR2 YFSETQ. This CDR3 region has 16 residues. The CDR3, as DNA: TGCGCCAGCAGCTTGGGGTCCCTAGCGGGAGATCACGAGCAGTACTTC. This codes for CASSLGSLAGDHEQYF.

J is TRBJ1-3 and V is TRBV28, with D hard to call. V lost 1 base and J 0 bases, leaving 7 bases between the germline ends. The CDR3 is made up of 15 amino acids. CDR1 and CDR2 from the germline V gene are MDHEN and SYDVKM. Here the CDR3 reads CASSLLAGSGNTIYF. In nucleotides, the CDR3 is TGTGCCAGCAGTTTATTGGCAGGCTCTGGAAACACCATATATTTT.

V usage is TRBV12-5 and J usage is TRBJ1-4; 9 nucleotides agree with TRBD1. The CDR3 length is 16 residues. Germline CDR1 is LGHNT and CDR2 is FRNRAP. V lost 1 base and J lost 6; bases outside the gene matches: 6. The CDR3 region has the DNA TGTGCTAGTGGTTTGGCCGTCGGACAGGGGTATGAAAAACTGTTTTTT. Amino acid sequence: CASGLAVGQGYEKLFF.

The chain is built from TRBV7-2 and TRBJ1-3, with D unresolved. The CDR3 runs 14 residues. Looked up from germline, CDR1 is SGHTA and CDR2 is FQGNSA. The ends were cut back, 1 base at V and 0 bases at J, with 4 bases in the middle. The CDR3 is CASSLVNSGNTIYF. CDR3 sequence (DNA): TGTGCCAGCAGCTTAGTTAACTCTGGAAACACCATATATTTT.

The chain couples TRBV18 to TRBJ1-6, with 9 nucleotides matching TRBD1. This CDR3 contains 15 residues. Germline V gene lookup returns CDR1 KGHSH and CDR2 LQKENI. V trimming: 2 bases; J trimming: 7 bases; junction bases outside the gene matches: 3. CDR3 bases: TGTGCCAGCTCACCAATCGGGACAGGGAATTCACCCCTCCACTTT. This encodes CASSPIGTGNSPLHF.

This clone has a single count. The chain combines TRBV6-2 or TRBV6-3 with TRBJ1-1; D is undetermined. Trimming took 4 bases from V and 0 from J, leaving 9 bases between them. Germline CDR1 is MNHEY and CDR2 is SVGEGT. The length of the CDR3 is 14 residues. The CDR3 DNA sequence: TGTGCCAGCAGTTCTAGGCGGGTGAACACTGAAGCTTTCTTT. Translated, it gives CASSSRRVNTEAFF.

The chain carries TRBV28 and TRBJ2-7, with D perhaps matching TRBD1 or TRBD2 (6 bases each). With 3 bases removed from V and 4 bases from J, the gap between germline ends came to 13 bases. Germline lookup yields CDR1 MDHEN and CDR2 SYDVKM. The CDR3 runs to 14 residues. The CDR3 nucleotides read TGTGCCAGCAGTTTTGATGGCGGGACATACGAGCAGTACTTC. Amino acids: CASSFDGGTYEQYF.

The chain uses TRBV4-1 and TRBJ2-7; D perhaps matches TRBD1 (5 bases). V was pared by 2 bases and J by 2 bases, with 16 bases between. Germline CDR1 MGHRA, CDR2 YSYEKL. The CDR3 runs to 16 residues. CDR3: CASSQMGTGRTYEQYF. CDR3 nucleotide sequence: TGCGCCAGCAGCCAAATGGGAACAGGCCGAACCTACGAGCAGTACTTC.

In DNA form, the CDR3 reads TGTGCCAGCAGCTTATCGGGGGGGGAGGATACGCAGTATTTT. Its protein is CASSLSGGEDTQYF. The chain joins TRBV7-2 to TRBJ2-3; 8 bases are a match to TRBD2. The CDR3 runs 14 residues. V was clipped by 2 bases and J by 6 bases; unmatched bases: 4. Germline CDR1 SGHTA, CDR2 FQGNSA.

DNA for the CDR3: TGTGCCAGCAGTTTGCTAGCGGGAGTGAATGAGCAGTTCTTC. As protein: CASSLLAGVNEQFF. The chain employs TRBV28 and TRBJ2-1; 10 bases match TRBD2. Germline V gene sequence: CDR1 MDHEN, CDR2 SYDVKM. V lost 3 bases and J lost 7; bases outside the gene matches: 3. CDR3 size: 14 residues. Drawing the rest from reference TRBV28 and TRBJ2-1, the complete variable domain is DVKVTQSSRYLVKRTGEKVFLECVQDMDHENMFWYRQDPGLGLRLIYFSYDVKMKEKGDIPEGYSVSREKKERFSLILESASTNQTSMYLCASSLLAGVNEQFFGPGTRLTVL.

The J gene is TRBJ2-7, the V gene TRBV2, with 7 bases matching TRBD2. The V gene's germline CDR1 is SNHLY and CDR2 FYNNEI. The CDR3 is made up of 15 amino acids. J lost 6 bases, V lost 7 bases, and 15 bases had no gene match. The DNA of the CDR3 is TGTGCCAGCACGTTTGGAGGACTAGGAGTGGGCGAGCAGTACTTC. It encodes CASTFGGLGVGEQYF.

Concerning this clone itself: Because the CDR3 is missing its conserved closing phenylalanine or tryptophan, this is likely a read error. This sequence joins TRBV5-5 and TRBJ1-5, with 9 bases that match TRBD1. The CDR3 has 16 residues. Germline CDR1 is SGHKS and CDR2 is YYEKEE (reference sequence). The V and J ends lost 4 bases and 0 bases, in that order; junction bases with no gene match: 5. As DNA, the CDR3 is TGTGCCAGCAGCCCTGGACAGGGGTTTAGCAATCAGCCCCAGCATCTT. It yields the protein CASSPGQGFSNQPQHL.

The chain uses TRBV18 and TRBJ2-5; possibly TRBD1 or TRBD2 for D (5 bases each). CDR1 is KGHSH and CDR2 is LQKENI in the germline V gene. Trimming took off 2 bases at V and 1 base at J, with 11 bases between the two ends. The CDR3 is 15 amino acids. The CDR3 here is CASSPYAGTQETQYF. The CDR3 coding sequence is TGTGCCAGCTCACCATATGCAGGGACCCAAGAGACCCAGTACTTC.

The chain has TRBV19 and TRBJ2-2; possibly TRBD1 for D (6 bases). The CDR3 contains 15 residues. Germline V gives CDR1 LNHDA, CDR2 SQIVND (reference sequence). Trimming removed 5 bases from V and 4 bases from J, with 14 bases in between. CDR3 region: CASSPRQVPTGELFF. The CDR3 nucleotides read TGTGCCAGTAGTCCAAGACAGGTTCCCACCGGGGAGCTGTTTTTT.

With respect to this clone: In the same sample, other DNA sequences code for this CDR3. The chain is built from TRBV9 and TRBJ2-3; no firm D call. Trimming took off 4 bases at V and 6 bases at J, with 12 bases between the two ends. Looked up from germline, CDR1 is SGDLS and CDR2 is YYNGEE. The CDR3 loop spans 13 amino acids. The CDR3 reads CASSLSPGDTQYF. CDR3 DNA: TGTGCCAGCAGCTTGAGCCCAGGCGATACGCAGTATTTT. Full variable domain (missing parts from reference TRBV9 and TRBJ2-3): DSGVTQTPKHLITATGQRVTLRCSPRSGDLSVYWYQQSLDQGLQFLIQYYNGEERAKGNILERFSAQQFPDLHSELNLSSLELGDSALYFCASSLSPGDTQYFGPGTRLTVL.

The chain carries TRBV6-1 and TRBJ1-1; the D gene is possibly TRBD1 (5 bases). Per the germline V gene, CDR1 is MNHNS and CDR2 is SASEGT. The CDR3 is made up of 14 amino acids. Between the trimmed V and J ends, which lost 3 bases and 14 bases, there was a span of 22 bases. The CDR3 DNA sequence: TGTGCCAGCAGTGATTATGGGACGGGCGGGAGTAGGTTCTTT. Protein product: CASSDYGTGGSRFF.

The CDR3 DNA sequence: TGTGCCAGCTCAGGGGGAGGTGAAAAACTGTTTTTT. This sequence encodes CASSGGGEKLFF. This sequence joins TRBV6-5 and TRBJ1-4, with 7 positions matching TRBD1. This CDR3 spans 12 amino acids. CDR1 and CDR2 (germline): MNHEY, SVGAGI. V trimming: 8 bases; J trimming: 7 bases; junction bases outside the gene matches: 4.

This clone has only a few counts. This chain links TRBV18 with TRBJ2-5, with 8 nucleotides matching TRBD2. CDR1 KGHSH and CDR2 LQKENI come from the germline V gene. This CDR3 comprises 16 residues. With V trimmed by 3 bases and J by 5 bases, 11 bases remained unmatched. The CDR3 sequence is CASSPGGSGIVETQYF. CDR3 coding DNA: TGTGCCAGCTCACCGGGAGGTAGCGGGATTGTCGAGACCCAGTACTTC.

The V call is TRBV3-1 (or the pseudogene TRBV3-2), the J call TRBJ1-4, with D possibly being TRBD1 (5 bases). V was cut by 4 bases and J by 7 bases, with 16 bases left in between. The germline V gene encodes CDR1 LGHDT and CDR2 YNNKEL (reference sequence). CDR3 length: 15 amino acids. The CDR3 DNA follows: TGTGCCAGCAGCCTAATGGGGACTCAAAGTGAAAAACTGTTTTTT. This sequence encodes CASSLMGTQSEKLFF.

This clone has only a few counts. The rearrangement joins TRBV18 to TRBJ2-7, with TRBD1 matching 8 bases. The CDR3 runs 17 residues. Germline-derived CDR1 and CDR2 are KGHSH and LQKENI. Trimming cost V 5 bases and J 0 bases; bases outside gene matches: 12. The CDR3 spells CASSGQGKGLYSYEQYF. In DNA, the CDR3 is TGTGCCAGCTCAGGACAGGGTAAAGGCCTCTACTCCTACGAGCAGTACTTC.